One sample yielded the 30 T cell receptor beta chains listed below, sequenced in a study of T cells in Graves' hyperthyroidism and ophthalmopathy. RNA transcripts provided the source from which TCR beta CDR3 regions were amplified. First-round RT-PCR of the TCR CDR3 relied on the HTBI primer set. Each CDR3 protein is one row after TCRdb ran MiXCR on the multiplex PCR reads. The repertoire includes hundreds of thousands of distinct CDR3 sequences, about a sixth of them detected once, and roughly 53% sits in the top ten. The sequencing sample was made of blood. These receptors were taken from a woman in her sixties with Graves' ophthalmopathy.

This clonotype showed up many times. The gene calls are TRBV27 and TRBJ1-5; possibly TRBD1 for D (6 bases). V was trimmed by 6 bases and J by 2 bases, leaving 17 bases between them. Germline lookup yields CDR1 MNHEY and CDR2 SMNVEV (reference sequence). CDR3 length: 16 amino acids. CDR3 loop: CASRLTGSWGNQPQHF. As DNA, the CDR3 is TGTGCCAGCAGGCTTACAGGGTCGTGGGGCAATCAGCCCCAGCATTTT.

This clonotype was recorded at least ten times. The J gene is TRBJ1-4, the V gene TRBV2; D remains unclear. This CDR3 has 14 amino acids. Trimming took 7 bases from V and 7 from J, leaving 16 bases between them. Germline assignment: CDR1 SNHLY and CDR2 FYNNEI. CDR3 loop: CASTPPGRAEKLFF. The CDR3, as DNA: TGTGCCAGCACTCCCCCTGGACGGGCTGAAAAACTGTTTTTT. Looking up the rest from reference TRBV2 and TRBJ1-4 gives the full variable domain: EPEVTQTPSHQVTQMGQEVILRCVPISNHLYFYWYRQILGQKVEFLVSFYNNEISEKSEIFDDQFSVERPDGSNFTLKIRSTKLEDSAMYFCASTPPGRAEKLFFGSGTQLSVL.

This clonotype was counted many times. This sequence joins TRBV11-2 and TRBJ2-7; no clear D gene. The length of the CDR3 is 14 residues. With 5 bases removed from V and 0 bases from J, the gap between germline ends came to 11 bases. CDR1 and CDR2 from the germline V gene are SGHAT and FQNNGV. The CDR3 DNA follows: TGTGCCAGCAGCGCAGATCGGACCTCCTACGAGCAGTACTTC. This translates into CASSADRTSYEQYF. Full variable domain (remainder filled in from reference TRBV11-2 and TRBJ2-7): EAGVAQSPRYKIIEKRQSVAFWCNPISGHATLYWYQQILGQGPKLLIQFQNNGVVDDSQLPKDRFSAERLKGVDSTLKIQPAKLEDSAVYLCASSADRTSYEQYFGPGTRLTVT.

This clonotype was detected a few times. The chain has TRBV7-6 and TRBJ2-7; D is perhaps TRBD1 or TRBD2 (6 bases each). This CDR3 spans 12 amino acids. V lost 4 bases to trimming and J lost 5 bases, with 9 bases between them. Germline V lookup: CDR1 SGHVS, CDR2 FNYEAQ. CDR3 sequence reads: CASSWGADEQYF. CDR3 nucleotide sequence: TGTGCCAGCAGCTGGGGGGCGGACGAGCAGTACTTC.

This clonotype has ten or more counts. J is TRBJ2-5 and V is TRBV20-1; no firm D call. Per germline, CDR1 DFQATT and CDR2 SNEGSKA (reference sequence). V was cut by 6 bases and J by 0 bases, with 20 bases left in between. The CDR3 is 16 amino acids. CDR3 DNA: TGCAGTGCCTCCCGATTGGGGATCTTGTACCAAGAGACCCAGTACTTC. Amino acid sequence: CSASRLGILYQETQYF.

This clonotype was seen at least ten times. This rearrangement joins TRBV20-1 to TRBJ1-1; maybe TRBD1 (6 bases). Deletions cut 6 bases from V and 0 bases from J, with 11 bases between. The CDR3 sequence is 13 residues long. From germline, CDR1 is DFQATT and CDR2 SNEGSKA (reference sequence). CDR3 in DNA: TGCAGTGCCCCCGGGGGCATGAACACTGAAGCTTTCTTT. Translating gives CSAPGGMNTEAFF.

The CDR3 sequence is CATRQGEAYEQYF. The CDR3 nucleotides read TGTGCCACCAGACAGGGGGAAGCCTACGAGCAGTACTTC. This chain joins TRBV10-3 and TRBJ2-7, with 9 bases that match TRBD1. The CDR3 length is 13 residues. The germline V gene encodes CDR1 ENHRY and CDR2 SYGVKD. V shed 10 bases, J shed 2 bases, and the junction held 6 bases outside the gene matches.

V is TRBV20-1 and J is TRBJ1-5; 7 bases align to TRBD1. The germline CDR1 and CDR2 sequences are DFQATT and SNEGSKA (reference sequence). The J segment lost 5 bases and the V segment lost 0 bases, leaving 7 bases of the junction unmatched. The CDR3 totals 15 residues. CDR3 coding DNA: TGCAGTGCTAGAGACCCTAGGCAGGGGGATCAGCCCCAGCATTTT. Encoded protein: CSARDPRQGDQPQHF.

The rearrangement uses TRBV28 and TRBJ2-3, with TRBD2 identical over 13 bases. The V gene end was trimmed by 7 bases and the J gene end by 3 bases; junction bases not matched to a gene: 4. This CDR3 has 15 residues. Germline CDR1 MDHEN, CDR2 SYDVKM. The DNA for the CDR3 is TGTGCCAGCATACTAGCGGGAGGGGCGACAGATACGCAGTATTTT. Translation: CASILAGGATDTQYF.

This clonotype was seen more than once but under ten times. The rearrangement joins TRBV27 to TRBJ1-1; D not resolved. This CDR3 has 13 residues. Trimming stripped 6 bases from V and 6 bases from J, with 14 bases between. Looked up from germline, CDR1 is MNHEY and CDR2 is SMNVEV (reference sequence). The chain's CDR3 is CASSLTGGAEAFF. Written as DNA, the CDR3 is TGTGCCAGCAGCCTCACGGGTGGAGCTGAAGCTTTCTTT.

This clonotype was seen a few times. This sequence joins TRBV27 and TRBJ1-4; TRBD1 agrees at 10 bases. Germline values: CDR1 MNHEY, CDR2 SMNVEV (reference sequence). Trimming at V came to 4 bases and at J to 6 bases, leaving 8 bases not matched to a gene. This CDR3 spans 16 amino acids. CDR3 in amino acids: CASSSPTGTGDEKLFF. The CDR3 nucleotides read TGTGCCAGCAGTTCGCCCACCGGGACAGGGGATGAAAAACTGTTTTTT.

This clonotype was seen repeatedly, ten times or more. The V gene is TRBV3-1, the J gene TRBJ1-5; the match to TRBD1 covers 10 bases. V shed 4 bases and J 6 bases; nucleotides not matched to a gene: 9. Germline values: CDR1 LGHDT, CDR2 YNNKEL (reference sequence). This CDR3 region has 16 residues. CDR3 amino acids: CASSRDRGIGLQPQHF. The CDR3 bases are TGTGCCAGCAGCCGGGACAGGGGTATCGGTCTTCAGCCCCAGCATTTT.

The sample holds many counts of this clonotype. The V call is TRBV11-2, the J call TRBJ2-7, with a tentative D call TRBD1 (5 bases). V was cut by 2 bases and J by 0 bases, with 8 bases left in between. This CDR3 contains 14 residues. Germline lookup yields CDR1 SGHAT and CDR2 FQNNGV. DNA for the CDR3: TGTGCCAGCAGCTTAAACAGGATCTCCTACGAGCAGTACTTC. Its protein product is CASSLNRISYEQYF.

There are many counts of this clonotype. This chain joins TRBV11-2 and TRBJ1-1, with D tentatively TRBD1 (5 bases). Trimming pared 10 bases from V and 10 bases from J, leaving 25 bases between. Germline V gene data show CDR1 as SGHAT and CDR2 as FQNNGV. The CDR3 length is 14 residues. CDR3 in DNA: TGTGCCACCAACAAGGGGCCGAGTGGGAGGTCAGCTTTCTTT. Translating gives CATNKGPSGRSAFF. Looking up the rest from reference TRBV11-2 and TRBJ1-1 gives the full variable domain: EAGVAQSPRYKIIEKRQSVAFWCNPISGHATLYWYQQILGQGPKLLIQFQNNGVVDDSQLPKDRFSAERLKGVDSTLKIQPAKLEDSAVYLCATNKGPSGRSAFFGQGTRLTVV.

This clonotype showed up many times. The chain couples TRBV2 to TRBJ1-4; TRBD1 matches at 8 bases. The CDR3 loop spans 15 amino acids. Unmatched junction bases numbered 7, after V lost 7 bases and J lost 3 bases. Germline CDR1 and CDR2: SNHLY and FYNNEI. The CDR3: CASITGGAANEKLFF. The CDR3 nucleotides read TGTGCCAGCATAACAGGGGGGGCGGCTAATGAAAAACTGTTTTTT.

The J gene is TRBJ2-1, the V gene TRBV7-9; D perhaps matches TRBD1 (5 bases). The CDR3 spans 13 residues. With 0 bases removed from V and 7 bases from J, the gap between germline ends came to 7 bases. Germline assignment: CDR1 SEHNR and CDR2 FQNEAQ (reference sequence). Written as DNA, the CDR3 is TGTGCCAGCAGCTTAGCTAAGGGGAATGAGCAGTTCTTC. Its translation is CASSLAKGNEQFF.

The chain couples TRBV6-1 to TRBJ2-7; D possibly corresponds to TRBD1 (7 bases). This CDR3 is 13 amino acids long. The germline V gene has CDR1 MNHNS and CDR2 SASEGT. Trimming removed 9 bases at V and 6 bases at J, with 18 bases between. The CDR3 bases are TGTGCCAGTTCCTCAGGGGGGCCCGTCGAGCAGTACTTC. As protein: CASSSGGPVEQYF.

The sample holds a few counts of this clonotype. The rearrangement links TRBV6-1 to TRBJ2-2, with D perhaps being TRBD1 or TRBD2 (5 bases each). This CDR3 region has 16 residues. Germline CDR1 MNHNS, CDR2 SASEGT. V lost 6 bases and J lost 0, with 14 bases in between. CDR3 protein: CASRRDLLSNTGELFF. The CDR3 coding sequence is TGTGCCAGCAGAAGGGACCTCCTGTCGAACACCGGGGAGCTGTTTTTT.

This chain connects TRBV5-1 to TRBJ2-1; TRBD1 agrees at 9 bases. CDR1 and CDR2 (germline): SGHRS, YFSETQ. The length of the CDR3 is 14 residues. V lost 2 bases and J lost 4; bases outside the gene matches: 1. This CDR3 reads CASSFGTGYNEQFF. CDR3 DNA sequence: TGCGCCAGCAGCTTCGGGACAGGGTACAATGAGCAGTTCTTC.

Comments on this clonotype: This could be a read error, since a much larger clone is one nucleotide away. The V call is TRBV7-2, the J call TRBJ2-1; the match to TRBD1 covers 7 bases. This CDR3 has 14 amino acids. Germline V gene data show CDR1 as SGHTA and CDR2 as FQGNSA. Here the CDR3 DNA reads TGTGCCAGCAGCTTTAAGGGGGCGCATGATGAGCAGTCCTTC. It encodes CASSFKGAHDEQSF.

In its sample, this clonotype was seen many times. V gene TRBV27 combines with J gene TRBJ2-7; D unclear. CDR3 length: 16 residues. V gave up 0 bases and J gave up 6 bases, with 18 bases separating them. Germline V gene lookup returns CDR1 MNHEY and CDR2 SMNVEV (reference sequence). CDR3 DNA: TGTGCCAGCAGTTTATCTACAGTGGGTTGGGCTACCGAGCAGTACTTC. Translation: CASSLSTVGWATEQYF.

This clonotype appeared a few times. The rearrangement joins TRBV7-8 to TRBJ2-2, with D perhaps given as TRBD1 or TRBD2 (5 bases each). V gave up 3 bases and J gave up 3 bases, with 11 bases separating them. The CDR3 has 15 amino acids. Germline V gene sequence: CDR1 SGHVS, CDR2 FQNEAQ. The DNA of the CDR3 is TGTGCCAGCAGCTTGAACGGGGCGTACACCGGGGAGCTGTTTTTT. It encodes CASSLNGAYTGELFF.

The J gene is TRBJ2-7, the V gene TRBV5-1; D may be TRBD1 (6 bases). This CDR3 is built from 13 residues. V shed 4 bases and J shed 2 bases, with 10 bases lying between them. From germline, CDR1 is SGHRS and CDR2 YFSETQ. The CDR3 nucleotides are TGCGCCAGCAGCGGGGACACCCCCTACGAGCAGTACTTC. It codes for CASSGDTPYEQYF.

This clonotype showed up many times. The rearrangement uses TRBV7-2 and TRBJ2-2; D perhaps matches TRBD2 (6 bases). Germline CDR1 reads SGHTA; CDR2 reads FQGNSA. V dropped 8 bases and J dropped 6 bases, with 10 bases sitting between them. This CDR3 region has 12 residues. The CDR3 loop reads CASRSGPGELFF. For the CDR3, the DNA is TGTGCCAGCCGTAGCGGTCCCGGGGAGCTGTTTTTT.

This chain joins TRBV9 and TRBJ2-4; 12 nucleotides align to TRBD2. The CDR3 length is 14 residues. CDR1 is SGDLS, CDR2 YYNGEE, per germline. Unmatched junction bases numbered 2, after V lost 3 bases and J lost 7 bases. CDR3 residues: CASSGLAGANIQYF. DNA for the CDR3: TGTGCCAGCAGCGGACTAGCGGGAGCCAACATTCAGTACTTC.

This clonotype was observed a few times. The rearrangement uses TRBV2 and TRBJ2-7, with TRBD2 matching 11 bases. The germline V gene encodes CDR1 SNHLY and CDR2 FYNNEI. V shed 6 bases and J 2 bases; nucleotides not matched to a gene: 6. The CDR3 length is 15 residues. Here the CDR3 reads CASRAGTSGTYEQYF. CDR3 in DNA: TGTGCCAGCAGGGCCGGGACTAGCGGAACCTACGAGCAGTACTTC.

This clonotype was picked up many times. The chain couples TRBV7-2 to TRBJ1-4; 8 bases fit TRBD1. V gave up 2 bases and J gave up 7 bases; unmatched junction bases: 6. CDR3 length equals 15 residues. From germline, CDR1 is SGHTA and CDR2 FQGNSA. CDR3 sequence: CASSLTTGAAEKLFF. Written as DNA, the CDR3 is TGTGCCAGCAGCTTAACGACAGGGGCAGCTGAAAAACTGTTTTTT. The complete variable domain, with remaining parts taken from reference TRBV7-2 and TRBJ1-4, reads GAGVSQSPSNKVTEKGKDVELRCDPISGHTALYWYRQSLGQGLEFLIYFQGNSAPDKSGLPSDRFSAERTGGSVSTLTIQRTQQEDSAVYLCASSLTTGAAEKLFFGSGTQLSVL.

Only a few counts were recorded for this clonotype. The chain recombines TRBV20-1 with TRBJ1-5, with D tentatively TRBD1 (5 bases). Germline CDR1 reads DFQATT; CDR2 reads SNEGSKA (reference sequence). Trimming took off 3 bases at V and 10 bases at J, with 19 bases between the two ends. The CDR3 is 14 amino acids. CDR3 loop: CSASAGRTGHPQHF. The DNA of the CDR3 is TGCAGTGCTAGCGCCGGGAGAACAGGTCACCCCCAGCATTTT.

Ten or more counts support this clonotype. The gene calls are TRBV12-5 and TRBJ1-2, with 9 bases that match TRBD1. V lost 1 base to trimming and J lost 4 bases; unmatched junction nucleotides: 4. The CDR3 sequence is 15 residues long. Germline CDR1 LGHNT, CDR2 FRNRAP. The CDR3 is CASGLASGQGYGYTF. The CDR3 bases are TGTGCTAGTGGTTTGGCGTCGGGACAGGGCTATGGCTACACCTTC.

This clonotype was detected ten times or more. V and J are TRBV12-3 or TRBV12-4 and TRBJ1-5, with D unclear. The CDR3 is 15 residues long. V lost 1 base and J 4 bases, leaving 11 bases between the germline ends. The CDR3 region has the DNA TGTGCCAGCAGTTTAGAGGGCCTCCTTAATCAGCCCCAGCATTTT. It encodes CASSLEGLLNQPQHF.